The subject of this entry is one TCR beta chain. Antigen unknown. TCRdb's copy holds only in-frame clones and misses some; the assay was immunoSEQ multiplex PCR. The sample records around 30,000 clones, about 91% being singletons. The data stem from a study of chemoradiotherapy in HPV16-positive cancers. Study context: A couple of HPV16-positive patients' cells yielded candidate HPV-specific clones and common motifs.

Samples were taken several times over chemoradiotherapy. The junction had 7 bases not matched to a gene; V was cut back by 3 bases and J by 1 base. The CDR3 is 16 residues long. Germline V gene sequence: CDR1 LGHNA, CDR2 YNFKEQ. Overall study results and limits: Candidate HPV-specific clones and E7-related TCR motifs grew in tumor during treatment. HPV-responsive T-cell expansion during chemoradiotherapy was linked to improved recurrence-free survival in HPV16-positive patients.

The sample in question was blood, obtained from a patient who underwent chemoradiotherapy. The rearrangement links TRBV4-2 to TRBJ2-3, with 7 bases identical to TRBD2. This TCR derives from a human donor with HPV-associated anogenital cancer. CDR3 sequence: CASSQDPSGGTDTQYF. CDR3 coding DNA: TGTGCCAGCAGCCAGGACCCCAGCGGGGGCACAGATACGCAGTATTTT.